These 26 T cell receptor beta chains share one sample of origin, sequenced in a study of cytomegalovirus exposure and HLA in healthy donors. The method was immunoSEQ multiplex PCR; TCRdb's version includes in-frame clones alone and lacks a portion of them. The sample has about 130,000 clones; 89% are singletons. The sequencing input was PBMCs. Receptors originate from a woman aged 18-29 years in good health and CMV-seronegative.

The CDR3 sequence is CASSHLSSYNEQFF. In nucleotides, the CDR3 is TGCGCCAGCAGCCACTTGAGCTCCTACAATGAGCAGTTCTTC. The chain has TRBV4-1 and TRBJ2-1; no firm D call. This CDR3 is 14 amino acids long. Per the germline V gene, CDR1 is MGHRA and CDR2 is YSYEKL. V lost 3 bases, J lost 0 bases, and 6 bases lay in between.

The chain is built from TRBV5-4 and TRBJ2-5; 13 bases fit TRBD2. Germline loops: CDR1 SGHNT, CDR2 YYREEE (reference sequence). V gave up 3 bases and J gave up 5 bases; unmatched junction bases: 4. This CDR3 spans 15 amino acids. CDR3: CASSSGLAGWETQYF. For the CDR3, the DNA is TGTGCCAGCAGCTCGGGACTAGCGGGGTGGGAGACCCAGTACTTC.

The chain has TRBV5-6 and TRBJ1-2; D is unresolved. The CDR3 is made up of 13 amino acids. V was pared by 1 base and J by 2 bases, with 6 bases between. Looked up from germline, CDR1 is SGHDT and CDR2 is YYEEEE. The CDR3 loop is CASSLQANYGYTF. The CDR3 bases are TGTGCCAGCAGCTTGCAGGCAAACTATGGCTACACCTTC.

The chain is built from TRBV27 and TRBJ2-6; TRBD2 agrees at 7 bases. CDR3 length: 18 amino acids. V was pared by 2 bases and J by 3 bases, with 10 bases of the junction left unmatched. Germline CDR1 and CDR2: MNHEY and SMNVEV (reference sequence). CDR3 loop: CASSLGVAGPLGANVLTF. CDR3 coding DNA: TGTGCCAGCAGTTTAGGAGTAGCGGGCCCCCTTGGGGCCAACGTCCTGACTTTC.

The CDR3 sequence: CASSWDRGQNIQYF. Written as DNA, the CDR3 is TGTGCCAGCAGCTGGGACAGGGGACAAAACATTCAGTACTTC. The genes are TRBV7-2 and TRBJ2-4; 10 bases line up with TRBD1. Germline loops: CDR1 SGHTA, CDR2 FQGNSA. The CDR3 has 14 residues. The V gene end was trimmed by 4 bases and the J gene end by 5 bases; junction bases not matched to a gene: 2. Variable domain in full (rest from reference TRBV7-2 and TRBJ2-4): GAGVSQSPSNKVTEKGKDVELRCDPISGHTALYWYRQSLGQGLEFLIYFQGNSAPDKSGLPSDRFSAERTGGSVSTLTIQRTQQEDSAVYLCASSWDRGQNIQYFGAGTRLSVL.

This chain joins TRBV18 and TRBJ2-4, with 7 bases aligning to TRBD1. CDR1 KGHSH and CDR2 LQKENI come from the germline V gene. The CDR3 runs 15 residues. V was clipped by 0 bases and J by 2 bases; unmatched bases: 1. The CDR3 DNA sequence: TGTGCCAGCTCACCACCGGGACAGTCCAAAAACATTCAGTACTTC. Residues: CASSPPGQSKNIQYF.

The chain carries TRBV5-4 and TRBJ2-6; 8 nucleotides line up with TRBD1. The CDR3 contains 17 residues. With 2 bases clipped from V and 1 base from J, the junction kept 5 bases outside the gene matches. CDR1 and CDR2 from the germline V gene are SGHNT and YYREEE (reference sequence). CDR3 sequence (DNA): TGTGCCAGCAGCTTCCCGGGACAGGTTTCTGGGGCCAACGTCCTGACTTTC. Its translation is CASSFPGQVSGANVLTF.

The chain uses TRBV19 and TRBJ1-1, with D hard to call. CDR1 and CDR2 (germline): LNHDA, SQIVND (reference sequence). Trimming removed 5 bases from V and 4 bases from J, with 14 bases in between. The length of the CDR3 is 14 residues. The CDR3 sequence is CASSSTGWSTEAFF. CDR3 nucleotides: TGTGCCAGTAGTTCAACCGGGTGGAGCACTGAAGCTTTCTTT.

The V gene is TRBV27, the J gene TRBJ2-7, with a tentative D call TRBD2 (5 bases). V lost 2 bases, J lost 6 bases, and 8 bases lay in between. Germline CDR1 and CDR2: MNHEY and SMNVEV (reference sequence). The CDR3 loop spans 12 amino acids. The CDR3 DNA sequence: TGTGCCAGCAGTTTACGAGGGCGCGAGCAGTACTTC. This gives the protein CASSLRGREQYF.

The rearrangement links TRBV5-6 to TRBJ2-1; 9 bases line up with TRBD1. The CDR3 sequence is 15 residues long. V shed 4 bases, J shed 3 bases, and the junction held 5 bases outside the gene matches. Germline-derived CDR1 and CDR2 are SGHDT and YYEEEE. The CDR3 region is CASSPRDRDYNEQFF. CDR3 DNA sequence: TGTGCCAGCAGCCCACGGGACAGGGACTACAATGAGCAGTTCTTC.

This sequence joins TRBV4-1 and TRBJ1-1, with 7 bases fitting TRBD1. CDR1 is MGHRA, CDR2 YSYEKL, per germline. This CDR3 spans 16 amino acids. After removal of 3 bases from V and 0 bases from J, the junction contained 7 bases not matched to a gene. The chain's CDR3 is CASSQYPGQMNTEAFF. The CDR3 bases are TGCGCCAGCAGCCAGTATCCGGGACAGATGAACACTGAAGCTTTCTTT.

V is TRBV5-8 and J is TRBJ2-7, with D perhaps TRBD1 (5 bases). Germline CDR1 and CDR2: SGHTS and YDEGEE. V dropped 3 bases and J dropped 6 bases, with 13 bases sitting between them. The CDR3 covers 13 residues. Here the CDR3 DNA reads TGTGCCAGCAGCTCCAGGGATGAGAGCGAGCAGTACTTC. It yields the protein CASSSRDESEQYF.

Remarks on this clone: At one end the junction does not follow the germline gene, possibly because of a read error. The CDR3 coding sequence is TGTGCCAGCAGTTACTCTTCGACAGGGGGCAAACAGCCCCAGCATTTT. The encoded protein is CASSYSSTGGKQPQHF. This sequence joins TRBV6-5 and TRBJ1-5, with 10 bases lining up with TRBD1. The CDR3 sequence is 16 residues long. CDR1 MNHEY and CDR2 SVGAGI come from the germline V gene.

The chain recombines TRBV7-9 with TRBJ2-2; D is uncertain. Trimming took off 4 bases at V and 1 base at J, with 7 bases between the two ends. The CDR3 loop spans 14 amino acids. CDR1 and CDR2 from the germline V gene are SEHNR and FQNEAQ (reference sequence). CDR3 in DNA: TGTGCCAGCAGCTCGACAAGGAACACCGGGGAGCTGTTTTTT. It is translated as CASSSTRNTGELFF.

This clone was detected a few times. V and J are TRBV6-1 and TRBJ2-7; the D gene is possibly TRBD1 (6 bases). The CDR3 length is 12 residues. V was trimmed by 6 bases and J by 11 bases, leaving 17 bases between them. Germline CDR1 reads MNHNS; CDR2 reads SASEGT. CDR3 DNA: TGTGCCAGCAGACGCAACGGAGCAGGGGAGTACTTC. It encodes CASRRNGAGEYF.

The gene calls are TRBV4-1 and TRBJ2-7, with TRBD2 identical over 10 bases. CDR3 length: 16 amino acids. Germline V CDR1 and CDR2: MGHRA, YSYEKL. V dropped 4 bases and J dropped 7; count of bases not matched to a gene: 13. Here the CDR3 reads CASSPSRAGGPGEQYF. The CDR3, as DNA: TGCGCCAGCAGCCCCTCGCGAGCGGGGGGGCCGGGGGAGCAGTACTTC.

The chain recombines TRBV29-1 with TRBJ2-3; a weak D match, TRBD1 (6 bases). Trimming cost V 0 bases and J 0 bases, with 16 bases left between them. This CDR3 is 17 amino acids long. Looked up from germline, CDR1 is SQVTM and CDR2 is ANQGSEA. This CDR3 reads CSVEDQGGRMSTDTQYF. CDR3 in DNA: TGCAGCGTTGAAGATCAAGGGGGACGAATGAGCACAGATACGCAGTATTTT.

This chain joins TRBV4-1 and TRBJ1-2; D perhaps matches TRBD1 (5 bases). This CDR3 comprises 19 residues. V lost 2 bases and J 1 base, leaving 23 bases between the germline ends. Germline V CDR1 and CDR2: MGHRA, YSYEKL. CDR3 sequence: CASSQTPGGAQTINYGYTF. Here the CDR3 DNA reads TGCGCCAGCAGCCAAACCCCCGGGGGAGCCCAAACGATTAACTATGGCTACACCTTC.

The chain is built from TRBV6-5 and TRBJ1-2, with D uncertain. The V end lost 5 bases, the J end lost 4 bases, and 14 bases lay between the germline ends. The CDR3 has 14 amino acids. The V gene's germline CDR1 is MNHEY and CDR2 SVGAGI. CDR3 residues: CASSQRPPRYGYTF. The DNA of the CDR3 is TGTGCCAGCAGTCAGCGGCCGCCCCGCTATGGCTACACCTTC.

This clone was detected only once. The chain is built from TRBV10-3 and TRBJ1-5; the D is unclear. Germline CDR1 and CDR2: ENHRY and SYGVKD. The CDR3 extends over 14 amino acids. V lost 4 bases and J 0 bases, leaving 7 bases between the germline ends. The CDR3 DNA reads as TGTGCCATCAGTGTCTCAGATAGCAATCAGCCCCAGCATTTT. This translates into CAISVSDSNQPQHF.

The chain combines TRBV5-1 with TRBJ2-7; the match to TRBD1 covers 7 bases. The germline V gene encodes CDR1 SGHRS and CDR2 YFSETQ. This CDR3 has 14 residues. Germline trimming cut 8 bases from V and 4 bases from J; bases unmatched to any gene: 12. The CDR3 is CASSTGTEGYEQYF. In nucleotides, the CDR3 is TGCGCCAGTTCCACCGGGACAGAGGGGTACGAGCAGTACTTC.

The chain employs TRBV6-6 and TRBJ2-2; 12 bases fit TRBD1. With V trimmed by 5 bases and J by 5 bases, 3 bases remained unmatched. Germline V gives CDR1 MNHNY, CDR2 SVGAGI (reference sequence). The CDR3 consists of 15 residues. DNA for the CDR3: TGTGCCAGCAGTCGGGACAGGGGGCGGACCGGGGAGCTGTTTTTT. It translates to CASSRDRGRTGELFF.

This chain uses TRBV6-5 with TRBJ1-5; 7 bases fit TRBD1. CDR3 length: 15 residues. The V and J ends lost 6 bases and 0 bases, in that order; junction bases with no gene match: 5. Germline V lookup: CDR1 MNHEY, CDR2 SVGAGI. CDR3 coding DNA: TGTGCCAGCAGGGGGACAGTCTTTAGCAATCAGCCCCAGCATTTT. Translation: CASRGTVFSNQPQHF.

The gene calls are TRBV19 and TRBJ2-5; weak D call: TRBD2 (5 bases). Per germline, CDR1 LNHDA and CDR2 SQIVND (reference sequence). This CDR3 contains 15 residues. Trimming took off 7 bases at V and 5 bases at J, with 20 bases between the two ends. The CDR3 sequence: CASTPGSRWTETQYF. The CDR3 DNA is TGTGCCAGTACCCCGGGGTCTAGATGGACTGAGACCCAGTACTTC.

The J gene is TRBJ1-6, the V gene TRBV11-2, with TRBD1 as a possible D gene (5 bases). The CDR3 extends over 16 amino acids. Germline CDR1 and CDR2: SGHAT and FQNNGV. V was trimmed by 9 bases and J by 14 bases, leaving 29 bases between them. CDR3 loop: CARASGGPFFMMSLHF. The CDR3 coding sequence is TGTGCCAGAGCTTCGGGGGGACCGTTTTTTATGATGTCCCTCCACTTT.

The V gene is TRBV6-1, the J gene TRBJ2-2; TRBD1 aligns across 9 bases. Losses at the gene ends were 5 bases for V and 6 bases for J; bases not matched to a gene: 1. The V gene's germline CDR1 is MNHNS and CDR2 SASEGT. The CDR3 contains 13 residues. The CDR3 reads CASSTGGAGELFF. The CDR3 coding sequence is TGTGCCAGCAGTACAGGGGGCGCCGGGGAGCTGTTTTTT.